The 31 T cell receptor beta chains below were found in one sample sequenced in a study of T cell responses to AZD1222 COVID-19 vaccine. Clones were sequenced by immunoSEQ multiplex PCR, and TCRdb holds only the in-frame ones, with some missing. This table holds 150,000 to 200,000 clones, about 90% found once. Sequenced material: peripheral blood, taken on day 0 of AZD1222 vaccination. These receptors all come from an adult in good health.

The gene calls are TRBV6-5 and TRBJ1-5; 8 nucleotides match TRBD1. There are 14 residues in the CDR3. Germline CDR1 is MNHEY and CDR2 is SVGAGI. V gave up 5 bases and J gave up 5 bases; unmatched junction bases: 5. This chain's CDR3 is CASSQTGDYQPQHF. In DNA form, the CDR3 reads TGTGCCAGCAGTCAGACAGGGGACTATCAGCCCCAGCATTTT.

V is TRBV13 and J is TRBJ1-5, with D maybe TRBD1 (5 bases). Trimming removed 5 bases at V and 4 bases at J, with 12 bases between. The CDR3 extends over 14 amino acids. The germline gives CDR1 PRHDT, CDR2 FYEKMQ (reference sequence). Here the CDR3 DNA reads TGTGCCAGCAGCGAGGGACCGCTGAATCAGCCCCAGCATTTT. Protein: CASSEGPLNQPQHF. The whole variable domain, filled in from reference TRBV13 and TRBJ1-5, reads AAGVIQSPRHLIKEKRETATLKCYPIPRHDTVYWYQQGPGQDPQFLISFYEKMQSDKGSIPDRFSAQQFSDYHSELNMSSLELGDSALYFCASSEGPLNQPQHFGDGTRLSIL.

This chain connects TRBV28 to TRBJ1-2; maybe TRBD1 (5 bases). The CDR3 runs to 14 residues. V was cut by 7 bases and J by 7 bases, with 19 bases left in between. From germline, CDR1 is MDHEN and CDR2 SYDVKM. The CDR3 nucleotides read TGTGCCAGCACCCCTGGGGGAGGATATAGTGGCTACACCTTC. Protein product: CASTPGGGYSGYTF.

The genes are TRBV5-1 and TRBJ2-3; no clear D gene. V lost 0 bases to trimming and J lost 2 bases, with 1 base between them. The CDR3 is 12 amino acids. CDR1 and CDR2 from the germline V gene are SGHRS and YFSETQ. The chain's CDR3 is CASSLDTDTQYF. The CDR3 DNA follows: TGCGCCAGCAGCTTGGACACAGATACGCAGTATTTT.

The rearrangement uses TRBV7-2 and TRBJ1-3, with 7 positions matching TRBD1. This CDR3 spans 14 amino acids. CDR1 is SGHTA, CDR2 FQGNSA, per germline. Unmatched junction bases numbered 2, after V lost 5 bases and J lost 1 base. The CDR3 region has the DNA TGTGCCAGCAGCGTGGGACAGTCTGGAAACACCATATATTTT. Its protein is CASSVGQSGNTIYF.

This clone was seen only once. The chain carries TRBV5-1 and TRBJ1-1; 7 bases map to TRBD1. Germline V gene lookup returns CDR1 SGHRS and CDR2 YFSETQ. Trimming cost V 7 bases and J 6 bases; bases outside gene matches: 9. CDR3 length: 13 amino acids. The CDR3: CASRPTGTAEAFF. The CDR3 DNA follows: TGCGCCAGCCGGCCTACAGGGACAGCTGAAGCTTTCTTT. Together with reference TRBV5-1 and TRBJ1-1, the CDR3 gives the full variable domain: KAGVTQTPRYLIKTRGQQVTLSCSPISGHRSVSWYQQTPGQGLQFLFEYFSETQRNKGNFPGRFSGRQFSNSRSEMNVSTLELGDSALYLCASRPTGTAEAFFGQGTRLTVV.

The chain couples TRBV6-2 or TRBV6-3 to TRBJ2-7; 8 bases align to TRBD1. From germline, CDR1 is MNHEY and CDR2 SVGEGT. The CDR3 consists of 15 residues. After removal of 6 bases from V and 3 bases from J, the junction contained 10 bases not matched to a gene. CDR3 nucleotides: TGTGCCAGCAGCCAGGGGGCCAGGTCTAGCTACGAGCAGTACTTC. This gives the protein CASSQGARSSYEQYF.

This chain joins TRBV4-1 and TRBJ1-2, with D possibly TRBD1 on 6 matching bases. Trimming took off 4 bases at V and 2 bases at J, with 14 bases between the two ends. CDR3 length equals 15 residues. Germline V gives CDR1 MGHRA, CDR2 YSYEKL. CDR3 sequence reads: CASSLRDTINYGYTF. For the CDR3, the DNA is TGCGCCAGCAGCCTCCGGGACACAATAAACTATGGCTACACCTTC.

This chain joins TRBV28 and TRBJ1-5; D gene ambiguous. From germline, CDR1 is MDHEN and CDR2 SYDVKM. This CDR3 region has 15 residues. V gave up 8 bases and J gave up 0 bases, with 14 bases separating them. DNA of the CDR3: TGTGCCAGCTTAAAAGCCGGGGATAGCAATCAGCCCCAGCATTTT. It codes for CASLKAGDSNQPQHF.

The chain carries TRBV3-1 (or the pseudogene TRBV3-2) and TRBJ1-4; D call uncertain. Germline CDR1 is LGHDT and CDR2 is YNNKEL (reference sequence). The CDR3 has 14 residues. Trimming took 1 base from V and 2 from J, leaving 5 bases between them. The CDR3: CASSQGITNEKLFF. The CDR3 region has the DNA TGTGCCAGCAGCCAAGGAATTACTAATGAAAAACTGTTTTTT.

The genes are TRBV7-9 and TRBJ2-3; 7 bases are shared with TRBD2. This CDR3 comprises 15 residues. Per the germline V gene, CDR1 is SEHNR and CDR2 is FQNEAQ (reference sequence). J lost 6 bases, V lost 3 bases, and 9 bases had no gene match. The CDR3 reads CASSLSGEGSDTQYF. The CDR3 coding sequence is TGTGCCAGCAGCTTGAGCGGGGAAGGGTCGGATACGCAGTATTTT.

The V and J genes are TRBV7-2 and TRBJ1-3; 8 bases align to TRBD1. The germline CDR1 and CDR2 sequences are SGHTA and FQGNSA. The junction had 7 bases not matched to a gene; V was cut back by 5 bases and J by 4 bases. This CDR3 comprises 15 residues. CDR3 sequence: CASSLGTGSGNTIYF. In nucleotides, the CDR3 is TGTGCCAGCAGCCTGGGGACAGGCTCCGGAAACACCATATATTTT.

Here the CDR3 reads CASSQVSADYGYTF. CDR3 nucleotide sequence: TGCGCCAGCAGCCAAGTAAGCGCCGACTATGGCTACACCTTC. The rearrangement links TRBV4-1 to TRBJ1-2; no reliable D call. CDR3 length: 14 residues. The germline V and J ends were trimmed by 1 base and 3 bases, with 9 bases remaining between them. Germline V CDR1 and CDR2: MGHRA, YSYEKL.

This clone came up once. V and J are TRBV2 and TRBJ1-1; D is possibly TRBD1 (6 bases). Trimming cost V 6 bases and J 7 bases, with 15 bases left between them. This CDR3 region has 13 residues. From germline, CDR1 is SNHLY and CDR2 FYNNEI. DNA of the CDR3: TGTGCCAGCAGCCGACAGGTCCCCCTTGAAGCTTTCTTT. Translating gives CASSRQVPLEAFF. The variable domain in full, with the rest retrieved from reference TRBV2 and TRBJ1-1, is EPEVTQTPSHQVTQMGQEVILRCVPISNHLYFYWYRQILGQKVEFLVSFYNNEISEKSEIFDDQFSVERPDGSNFTLKIRSTKLEDSAMYFCASSRQVPLEAFFGQGTRLTVV.

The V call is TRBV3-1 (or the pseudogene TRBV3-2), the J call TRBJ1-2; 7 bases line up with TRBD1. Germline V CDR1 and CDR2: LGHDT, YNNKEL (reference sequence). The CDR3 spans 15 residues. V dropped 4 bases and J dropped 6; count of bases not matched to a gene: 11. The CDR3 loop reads CASSPPAGTVDGYTF. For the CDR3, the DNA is TGTGCCAGCAGCCCCCCAGCCGGGACAGTCGATGGCTACACCTTC.

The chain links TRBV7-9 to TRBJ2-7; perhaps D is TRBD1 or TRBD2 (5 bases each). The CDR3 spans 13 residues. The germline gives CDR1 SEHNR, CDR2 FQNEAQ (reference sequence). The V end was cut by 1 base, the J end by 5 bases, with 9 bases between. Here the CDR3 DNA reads TGTGCCAGCAGCTTAGGGGGGAAAAACGAGCAGTACTTC. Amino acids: CASSLGGKNEQYF.

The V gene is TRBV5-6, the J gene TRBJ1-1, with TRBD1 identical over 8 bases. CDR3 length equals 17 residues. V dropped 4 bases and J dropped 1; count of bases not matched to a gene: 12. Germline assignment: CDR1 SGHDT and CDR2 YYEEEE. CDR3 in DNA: TGTGCCAGCAGCCCTTTGGTTGGGACAGGTTGGAACACTGAAGCTTTCTTT. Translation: CASSPLVGTGWNTEAFF.

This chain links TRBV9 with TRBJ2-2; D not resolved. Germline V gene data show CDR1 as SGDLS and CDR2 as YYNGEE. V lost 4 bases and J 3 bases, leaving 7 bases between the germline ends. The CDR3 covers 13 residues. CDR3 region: CASSRLYTGELFF. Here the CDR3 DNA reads TGTGCCAGCAGCCGCCTTTACACCGGGGAGCTGTTTTTT.

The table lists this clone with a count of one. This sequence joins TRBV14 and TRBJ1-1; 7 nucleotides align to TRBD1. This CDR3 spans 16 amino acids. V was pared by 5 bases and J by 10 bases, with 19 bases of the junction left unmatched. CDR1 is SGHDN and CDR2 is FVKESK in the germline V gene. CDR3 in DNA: TGTGCCAGCAGCGAAAGGACAGGCCTTTTTTTCGTCCCAGCTTTCTTT. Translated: CASSERTGLFFVPAFF.

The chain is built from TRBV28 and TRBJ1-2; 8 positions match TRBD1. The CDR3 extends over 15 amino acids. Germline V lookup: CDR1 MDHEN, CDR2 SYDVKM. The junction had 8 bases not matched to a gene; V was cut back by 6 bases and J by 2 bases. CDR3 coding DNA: TGTGCCAGCAGCGCGGGACAGGCGGGAAACTATGGCTACACCTTC. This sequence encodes CASSAGQAGNYGYTF.

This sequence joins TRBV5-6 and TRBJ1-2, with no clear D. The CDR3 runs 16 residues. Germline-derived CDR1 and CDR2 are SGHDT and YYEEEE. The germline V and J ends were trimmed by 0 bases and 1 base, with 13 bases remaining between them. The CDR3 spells CASSLERSGFNYGYTF. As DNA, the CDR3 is TGTGCCAGCAGCTTGGAGCGGAGCGGCTTTAACTATGGCTACACCTTC.

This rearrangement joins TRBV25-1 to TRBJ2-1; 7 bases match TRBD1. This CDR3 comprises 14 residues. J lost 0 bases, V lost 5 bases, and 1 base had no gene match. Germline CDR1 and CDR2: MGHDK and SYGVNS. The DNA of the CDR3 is TGTGCCAGCAGTTGGGACAGCTCCTACAATGAGCAGTTCTTC. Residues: CASSWDSSYNEQFF.

CDR3: CASSLLGTSVFDEQFF. The CDR3 coding sequence is TGTGCCAGCAGTTTATTAGGGACTAGCGTATTTGATGAGCAGTTCTTC. The chain carries TRBV28 and TRBJ2-1, with 10 bases matching TRBD2. CDR1 MDHEN and CDR2 SYDVKM come from the germline V gene. CDR3 length: 16 residues. The ends lost 1 base at V and 8 bases at J; junction bases unmatched: 8.

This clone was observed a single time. CDR3 loop: CASSLGVQTEAFF. The DNA of the CDR3 is TGTGCCAGCAGCTTAGGCGTTCAGACTGAAGCTTTCTTT. The rearrangement joins TRBV11-3 to TRBJ1-1; D gene uncertain. Deletions cut 1 base from V and 5 bases from J, with 8 bases between. CDR1 is SGHNT and CDR2 is YENEEA in the germline V gene. The CDR3 contains 13 residues.

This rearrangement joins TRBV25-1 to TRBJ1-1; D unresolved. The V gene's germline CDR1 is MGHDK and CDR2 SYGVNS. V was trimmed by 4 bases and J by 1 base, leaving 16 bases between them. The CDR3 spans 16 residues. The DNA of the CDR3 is TGTGCCAGCAGTGCCCCATCTGGGCAGACGAACACTGAAGCTTTCTTT. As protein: CASSAPSGQTNTEAFF. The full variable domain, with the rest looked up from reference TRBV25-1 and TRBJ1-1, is EADIYQTPRYLVIGTGKKITLECSQTMGHDKMYWYQQDPGMELHLIHYSYGVNSTEKGDLSSESTVSRIRTEHFPLTLESARPSHTSQYLCASSAPSGQTNTEAFFGQGTRLTVV.

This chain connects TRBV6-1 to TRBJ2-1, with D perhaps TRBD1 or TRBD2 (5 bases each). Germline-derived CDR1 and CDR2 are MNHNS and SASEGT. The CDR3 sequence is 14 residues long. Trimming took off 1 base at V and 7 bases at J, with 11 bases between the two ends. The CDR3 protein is CASSEGRGRNEQFF. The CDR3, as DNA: TGTGCCAGCAGTGAAGGTCGGGGACGAAATGAGCAGTTCTTC.

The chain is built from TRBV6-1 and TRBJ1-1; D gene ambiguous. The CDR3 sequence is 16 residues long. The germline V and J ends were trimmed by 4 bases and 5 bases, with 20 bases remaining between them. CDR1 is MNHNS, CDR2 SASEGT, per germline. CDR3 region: CASSAAKLDLRTEAFF. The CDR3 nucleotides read TGTGCCAGCAGTGCCGCCAAATTGGACCTGAGGACTGAAGCTTTCTTT.

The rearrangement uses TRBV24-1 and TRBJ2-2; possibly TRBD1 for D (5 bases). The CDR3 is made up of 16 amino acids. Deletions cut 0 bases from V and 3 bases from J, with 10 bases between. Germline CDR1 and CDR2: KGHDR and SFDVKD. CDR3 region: CATSDLEEGDTGELFF. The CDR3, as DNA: TGTGCCACCAGTGATTTGGAGGAAGGGGACACCGGGGAGCTGTTTTTT.

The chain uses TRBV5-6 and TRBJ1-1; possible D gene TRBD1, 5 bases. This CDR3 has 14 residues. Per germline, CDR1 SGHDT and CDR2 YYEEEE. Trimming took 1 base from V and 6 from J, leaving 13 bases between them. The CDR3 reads CASSLIPGEAEAFF. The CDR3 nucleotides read TGTGCCAGCAGCTTGATTCCGGGGGAGGCTGAAGCTTTCTTT.

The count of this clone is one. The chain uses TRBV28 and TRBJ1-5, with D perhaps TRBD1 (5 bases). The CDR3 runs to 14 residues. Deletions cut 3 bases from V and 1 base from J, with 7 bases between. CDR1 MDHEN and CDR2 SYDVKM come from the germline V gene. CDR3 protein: CASSFRTSNQPQHF. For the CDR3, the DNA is TGTGCCAGCAGTTTTCGGACAAGCAATCAGCCCCAGCATTTT.

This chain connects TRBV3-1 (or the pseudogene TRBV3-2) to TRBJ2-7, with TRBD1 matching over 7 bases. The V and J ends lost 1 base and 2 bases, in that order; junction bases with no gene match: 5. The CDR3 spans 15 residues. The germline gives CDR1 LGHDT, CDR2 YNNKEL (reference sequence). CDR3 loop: CASSQGQGDTYEQYF. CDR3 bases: TGTGCCAGCAGCCAAGGACAGGGAGATACCTACGAGCAGTACTTC.